The present entry profiles one T cell receptor beta chain with its context. No antigen is known for it. With 60 Vbeta and 13 Jbeta primers, the PCR was carried out. The assay was immunoSEQ multiplex PCR, and TCRdb's table has in-frame clones only and misses some. The sample records around 94,000 clones, around 84% being singletons. The data were taken from a study of cytomegalovirus exposure and HLA in healthy donors. The study's findings and limits: The study assumed roughly uniform donor sequencing depth for presence/absence analyses.

This CDR3 region has 13 residues. Deletions cut 2 bases from V and 5 bases from J, with 9 bases between. The germline V gene has CDR1 MRHNA and CDR2 SNTAGT. Donors consisted of healthy bone marrow donors. V and J are TRBV6-4 and TRBJ1-1; no clear D. This sequence was found in a man aged 18 to 30 in good health and CMV-seronegative. The source material was PBMCs. The CDR3 nucleotides are TGTGCCAGCAGTGACCACGGTCGTACTGAAGCTTTCTTT. Translation gives CASSDHGRTEAFF.